These 12 T cell receptor beta chains originate from one sample sequenced in a study of Graves' ophthalmopathy and Graves' hyperthyroidism. Researchers took RNA transcripts and amplified TCR beta CDR3 regions from them. The authors performed first-round RT-PCR with HTBI primers and then a second-round multiplex PCR. TCRdb re-called the multiplex PCR reads through MiXCR, storing one row per CDR3 protein. Of hundreds of thousands of distinct CDR3 sequences listed, 20% to 25% are singletons. Sequenced: peripheral blood. The receptor source for this set is a woman under 30 with stable Graves' hyperthyroidism.

The gene calls are TRBV12-3 or TRBV12-4 and TRBJ1-5; D is unclear. The CDR3 is 15 amino acids. V shed 6 bases and J shed 6 bases, with 18 bases lying between them. In nucleotides, the CDR3 is TGTGCCAGCAGCCCTACAAGTGAAGGAGGTCAGCCCCAGCATTTT. Translation: CASSPTSEGGQPQHF.

In this sample, this clonotype turned up many times. The chain uses TRBV11-2 and TRBJ1-2; D might be TRBD1 (5 bases). Germline CDR1 SGHAT, CDR2 FQNNGV. Trimming removed 0 bases from V and 0 bases from J, with 14 bases in between. This CDR3 spans 17 amino acids. Here the CDR3 reads CASSLETTGRPNYGYTF. The CDR3 DNA is TGTGCCAGCAGCTTAGAAACGACGGGACGGCCTAACTATGGCTACACCTTC.

This clonotype was observed many times. The CDR3 spells CASSFSDRFSSPLHF. Here the CDR3 DNA reads TGTGCCAGCAGCTTCTCTGACCGCTTCAGTTCACCCCTCCACTTT. The chain has TRBV7-9 and TRBJ1-6; D gene ambiguous. CDR1 is SEHNR, CDR2 FQNEAQ, per germline (reference sequence). The V end lost 3 bases, the J end lost 9 bases, and 15 bases lay between the germline ends. The CDR3 has 15 amino acids.

This clonotype came up many times. This chain joins TRBV12-3 or TRBV12-4 and TRBJ2-5; D unresolved. V was cut by 2 bases and J by 5 bases, with 9 bases left in between. The CDR3 totals 13 residues. The CDR3 protein is CASSLLVAETQYF. The DNA for the CDR3 is TGTGCCAGCAGTTTATTGGTGGCGGAGACCCAGTACTTC.

The genes are TRBV2 and TRBJ1-3; no definite D call. The CDR3 loop spans 14 amino acids. Trimming shortened V by 1 base and J by 1 base, and 5 bases separated the two germline ends. Germline CDR1 is SNHLY and CDR2 is FYNNEI. The CDR3 loop reads CASSEVASGNTIYF. The CDR3, as DNA: TGTGCCAGCAGTGAAGTGGCTTCTGGAAACACCATATATTTT.

As DNA, the CDR3 is TGTGCCAGCAAGGGACCGAACACTGAAGCTTTCTTT. Translating it yields CASKGPNTEAFF. V usage is TRBV12-3 or TRBV12-4 and J usage is TRBJ1-1; weak D call: TRBD1 (5 bases). The V and J ends lost 7 bases and 1 base respectively, with 7 bases between them. The CDR3 runs to 12 residues.

This clonotype was observed at least ten times. This chain connects TRBV12-3 or TRBV12-4 to TRBJ2-2; 13 bases agree with TRBD2. The CDR3 contains 17 residues. Losses at the gene ends were 6 bases for V and 5 bases for J; bases not matched to a gene: 9. The DNA for the CDR3 is TGTGCCAGCAGGCCGACTAGCGGGAGGTTATGGACCGGGGAGCTGTTTTTT. The encoded protein is CASRPTSGRLWTGELFF.

The chain joins TRBV10-2 to TRBJ1-2; D may be TRBD1 (6 bases). V lost 7 bases, J lost 4 bases, and 19 bases lay in between. This CDR3 has 15 amino acids. The V gene's germline CDR1 is WSHSY and CDR2 SAAADI. The CDR3 loop reads CASIDRWGAGYGYTF. In DNA form, the CDR3 reads TGCGCCAGCATCGACCGGTGGGGGGCCGGCTATGGCTACACCTTC.

J is TRBJ2-5 and V is TRBV6-1, with no clear D. The DNA matches TRBJ2-7 better at its end, which makes the J call doubtful. Germline V lookup: CDR1 MNHNS, CDR2 SASEGT. The CDR3 is made up of 13 amino acids. Here the CDR3 DNA reads TGTGCCAGCAGTGAAAAGGAAAGCTACGAGCAGTACTTC. Translating it yields CASSEKESYEQYF.

This clonotype was seen at least ten times. The gene calls are TRBV20-1 and TRBJ1-2; D is perhaps TRBD1 (6 bases). The CDR3 covers 14 residues. V dropped 0 bases and J dropped 4 bases, with 12 bases sitting between them. CDR1 is DFQATT and CDR2 is SNEGSKA in the germline V gene (reference sequence). The CDR3 loop is CSAREVQGSYGYTF. In nucleotides, the CDR3 is TGCAGTGCTAGAGAGGTTCAGGGGTCCTATGGCTACACCTTC.

There are many counts of this clonotype. This chain uses TRBV12-3 or TRBV12-4 with TRBJ2-4, with 9 bases fitting TRBD2. With V trimmed by 7 bases and J by 4 bases, 20 bases remained unmatched. The CDR3 runs to 19 residues. The CDR3 here is CASTLMGRPRLAEKNIQYF. For the CDR3, the DNA is TGTGCCAGCACCCTTATGGGGAGACCCAGACTAGCGGAAAAAAACATTCAGTACTTC.

This clonotype occurred many times. An end of the junction does not agree with germline; a read error may underlie this. This rearrangement joins TRBV12-3 or TRBV12-4 to TRBJ2-7; 11 nucleotides align to TRBD2. The CDR3 has 12 residues. The CDR3 is CASSNAGTSGFF. DNA for the CDR3: TGTGCCAGCAGCAACGCCGGGACTAGCGGCTTTTTC.